The rows below give T cell receptor beta chains drawn from one sample of a study of brain T cells in children with intractable seizures. The data were produced by immunoSEQ multiplex PCR, yet TCRdb's version contains in-frame clones alone and is incomplete. The table records about 110,000 clones, 85% to 95% of them present only once. The material was peripheral blood, obtained at surgery. Receptors were obtained from a boy under two years old with hemimegalencephaly and intractable seizures. Both conserved end residues are part of each CDR3. D genes are given only for firm matches. Where a row states a size, it is once, few, many or the class of an expanded clone; other rows omit it.

abundance: -
j_gene: TRBJ1-4
v_gene: TRBV3-1/TRBV3-2
d_gene: -
CDR3nt: TGTGCCAGCAGCCAACAACTGGGCAGGAACGAAAAACTGTTTTTT
CDR3aa: CASSQQLGRNEKLFF

abundance: -
j_gene: TRBJ2-3
v_gene: TRBV18
d_gene: -
CDR3nt: TGTGCCAGCTCACCGTGGACAAACCGAGGGACCCACACAGATACGCAGTATTTT
CDR3aa: CASSPWTNRGTHTDTQYF

abundance: -
j_gene: TRBJ2-7
v_gene: TRBV5-4
d_gene: -
CDR3nt: TGTGCCAGCACCAACGGAAGGGGTGGCGAGCAGTACTTC
CDR3aa: CASTNGRGGEQYF

abundance: once
j_gene: TRBJ1-1
v_gene: TRBV20-1
d_gene: -
CDR3nt: TGCAGTGCTAGTAGGGTTCCCGTTTGGGGGAACACTGAAGCTTTCTTT
CDR3aa: CSASRVPVWGNTEAFF

abundance: -
j_gene: TRBJ1-1
v_gene: TRBV5-1
d_gene: -
CDR3nt: TGCGCCAGCAGCTTGGGGTGGGCACCAGAAGCTTTCTTT
CDR3aa: CASSLGWAPEAFF

abundance: -
j_gene: TRBJ1-5
v_gene: TRBV18
d_gene: -
CDR3nt: TGTGCCAGCTCACCAGGGGACAGCAATCAGCCCCAGCATTTT
CDR3aa: CASSPGDSNQPQHF

abundance: -
j_gene: TRBJ1-6
v_gene: TRBV18
d_gene: -
CDR3nt: TGTGCCAGCTCACCACTTCAGGGTCATAATTCACCCCTCCACTTT
CDR3aa: CASSPLQGHNSPLHF

abundance: -
j_gene: TRBJ1-2
v_gene: TRBV5-1
d_gene: -
CDR3nt: TGCGCCAGCAGCTTGGCCAGCGGGGCATTTGATGGCTACACCTTC
CDR3aa: CASSLASGAFDGYTF

abundance: -
j_gene: TRBJ2-2
v_gene: TRBV27
d_gene: -
CDR3nt: TGTGCCAGCAGTCAGATTGCGAAGGGCGGGGAGCTGTTTTTT
CDR3aa: CASSQIAKGGELFF

abundance: -
j_gene: TRBJ1-6
v_gene: TRBV18
d_gene: TRBD1
CDR3nt: TGTGCCAGCTCATCGGTTCCCAGGGGGACTTCACCCCTCCACTTT
CDR3aa: CASSSVPRGTSPLHF

abundance: -
j_gene: TRBJ2-3
v_gene: TRBV3-1/TRBV3-2
d_gene: TRBD2
CDR3nt: TGTGCCAGCAGCCAAGGATCTAGCGGGAGGGCCGCAGATACGCAGTATTTT
CDR3aa: CASSQGSSGRAADTQYF

abundance: -
j_gene: TRBJ2-6
v_gene: TRBV7-9
d_gene: TRBD1
CDR3nt: TGTGCCAGCAGCGACAGGGTAGGGGCCAACGTCCTGACTTTC
CDR3aa: CASSDRVGANVLTF

abundance: -
j_gene: TRBJ1-1
v_gene: TRBV7-9
d_gene: -
CDR3nt: TGTGCCAGCAGCTCTATCTTAGGGTTAGAAGCTTTCTTT
CDR3aa: CASSSILGLEAFF

abundance: -
j_gene: TRBJ1-5
v_gene: TRBV7-9
d_gene: -
CDR3nt: TGTGCCAGCAGCTTAACAGTCAATCAGCCCCAGCATTTT
CDR3aa: CASSLTVNQPQHF

abundance: -
j_gene: TRBJ1-6
v_gene: TRBV5-4
d_gene: TRBD1
CDR3nt: TGTGCCAGCAGCTTGGCGGGACAGGGGTTCTTTTCACCCCTCCACTTT
CDR3aa: CASSLAGQGFFSPLHF